A selection of T cell receptor beta chains follows, all from one sample in a study of T-cell reconstitution after alpha-beta-depleted transplantation in children. TCRdb re-called the PCR reads with MiXCR, one entry per CDR3 protein. The sample includes a few hundred thousand distinct CDR3 sequences, approximately 9.8% of them seen just once. The sequenced sample was PBMCs from the stem cell graft donor, obtained from the stem cell graft. These receptors were collected from a human donor who donated a stem cell graft to a child with SCID. Each CDR3 is given with its conserved first and last residue. Size values are once, few and many counts, or a class for expanded clones, and some rows have none.

v_gene,abundance,j_gene,CDR3aa
TRBV12-3/TRBV12-4,few,TRBJ2-1,CASSTTGGVPYNEQFF
TRBV28,few,TRBJ1-6,CASSLEENSPLHF
TRBV6-5,-,TRBJ2-3,CASRLQGPSTDTQYF
TRBV12-3/TRBV12-4,-,TRBJ1-1,CASSLGQGRGAFF
TRBV7-9,-,TRBJ2-1,CASSNTLAGDYNEQFF
TRBV12-3/TRBV12-4,few,TRBJ1-3,CASSLGFGTEYF
TRBV15,-,TRBJ1-5,CATSRDRAGNQPQHF
TRBV10-3,few,TRBJ2-6,CAISEVPAGANVLTF
TRBV12-3/TRBV12-4,many,TRBJ2-7,CASSFGTSVYEQYF
TRBV2,few,TRBJ1-6,CASSEEGFRSPLHF
TRBV12-3/TRBV12-4,few,TRBJ2-1,CASSLGLAGPNEQFF
TRBV7-3,-,TRBJ1-2,CASSETGGGGYGYTF
TRBV3-1,few,TRBJ2-3,CASTQLGTWTDTQYF
TRBV5-1,many,TRBJ2-3,CASSLGDRGPLGTDTQYF
TRBV24-1,few,TRBJ2-1,CATSDGSLTGRNEQFF
TRBV20-1,-,TRBJ2-7,CSAREPGTYEQYF
TRBV12-3/TRBV12-4,-,TRBJ1-4,CASRPETYEKLFF
TRBV7-9,few,TRBJ2-1,CASNSEGGWSNNEQFF
TRBV4-2,-,TRBJ2-3,CASSRRRTSGVRVDTQYF
TRBV7-2,few,TRBJ1-1,CASSLIATTGKVRTEAFF
TRBV7-9,-,TRBJ2-5,CASSLLVEEETQYF
TRBV6-1,-,TRBJ2-7,CATVGGRSGGGYEQYF
TRBV11-1,few,TRBJ2-2,CASSLVPGSVPGQYTGELFF
TRBV20-1,many,TRBJ1-1,CSAGRRGNTEAFF
TRBV14,many,TRBJ2-7,CASSPWDSSSYEQYF
TRBV10-3,many,TRBJ2-1,CATATDNEQFF
TRBV7-2,few,TRBJ2-3,CASSPLTGAGTDTQYF
TRBV6-6,-,TRBJ2-3,CASSSPKSGIGTDTQYF
TRBV10-3,-,TRBJ2-5,CAISDSDRVKTQYF
TRBV6-5,many,TRBJ1-6,CASSYSTRGGTPLHF
TRBV18,-,TRBJ2-7,CASSPEGGTYEQYF